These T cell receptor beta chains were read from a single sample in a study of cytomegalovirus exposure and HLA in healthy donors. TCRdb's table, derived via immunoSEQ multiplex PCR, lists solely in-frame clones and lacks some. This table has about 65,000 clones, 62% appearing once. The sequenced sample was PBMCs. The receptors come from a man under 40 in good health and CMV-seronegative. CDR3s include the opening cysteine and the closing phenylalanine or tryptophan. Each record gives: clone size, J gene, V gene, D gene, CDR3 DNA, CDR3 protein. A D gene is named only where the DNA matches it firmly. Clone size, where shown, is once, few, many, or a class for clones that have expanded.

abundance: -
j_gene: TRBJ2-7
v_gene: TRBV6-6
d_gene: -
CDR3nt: TGTGCCAGCAGTTACACTGGCTACGAGCAGTACTTC
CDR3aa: CASSYTGYEQYF

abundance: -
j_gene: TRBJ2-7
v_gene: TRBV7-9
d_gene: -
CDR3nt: TGTGCCAGCAGCTTACAGGGCGGTCGGTACGAGCAGTACTTC
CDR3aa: CASSLQGGRYEQYF

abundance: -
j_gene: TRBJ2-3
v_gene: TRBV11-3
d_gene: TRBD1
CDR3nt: TGTGCCAGCAGCTGGGGGACAGCGGATACGCAGTATTTT
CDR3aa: CASSWGTADTQYF

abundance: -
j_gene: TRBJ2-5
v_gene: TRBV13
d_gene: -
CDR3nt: TGTGCCAGCAGCCCAGTGAAAGAGACCCAGTACTTC
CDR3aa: CASSPVKETQYF

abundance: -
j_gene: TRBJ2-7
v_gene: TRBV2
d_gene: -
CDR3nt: TGTGCCAGCAGTGAAGCGGGGAAGGGGTACCACGAGCAGTACTTC
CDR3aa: CASSEAGKGYHEQYF

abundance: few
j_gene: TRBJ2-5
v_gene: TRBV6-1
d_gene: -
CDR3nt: TGTGCCAGCAGTGAGTTCCCGCAGGACCAAGAGACCCAGTACTTC
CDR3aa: CASSEFPQDQETQYF

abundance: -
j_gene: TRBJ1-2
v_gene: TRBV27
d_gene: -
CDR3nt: TGTGCCAGCAGTTTACAGGGGATTTTCTACACCTTC
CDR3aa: CASSLQGIFYTF

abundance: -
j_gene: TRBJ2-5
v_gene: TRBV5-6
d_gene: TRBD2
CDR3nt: TGTGCCAGCAGCTTGGAGTTGCGGGGGGGGGACCAAGAGACCCAGTACTTC
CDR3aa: CASSLELRGGDQETQYF

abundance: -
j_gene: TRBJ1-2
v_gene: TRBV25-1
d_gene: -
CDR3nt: TGTGCCAGCAGGGACAGTCATGGCTACACCTTC
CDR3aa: CASRDSHGYTF

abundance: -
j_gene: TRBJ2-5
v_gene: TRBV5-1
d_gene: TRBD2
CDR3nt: TGCGCCAGCAGCTTGGAGACTAGCGGGGATGAGACCCAGTACTTC
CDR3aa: CASSLETSGDETQYF

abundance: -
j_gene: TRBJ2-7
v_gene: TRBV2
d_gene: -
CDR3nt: TGTGCCAGCCTCCGGTCAGGGCTCTCCTACGAGCAGTACTTC
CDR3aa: CASLRSGLSYEQYF

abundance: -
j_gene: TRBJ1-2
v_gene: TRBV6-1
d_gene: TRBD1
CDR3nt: TGTGCCAGCAGTGAGGGACAGTTCTATGGCTACACCTTC
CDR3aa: CASSEGQFYGYTF

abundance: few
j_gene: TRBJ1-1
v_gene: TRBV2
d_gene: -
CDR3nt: TGTGCCAGCAGTGAAGGGGCAAACACTGAAGCTTTCTTT
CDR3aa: CASSEGANTEAFF

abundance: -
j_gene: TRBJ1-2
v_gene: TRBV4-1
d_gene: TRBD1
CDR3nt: TGCGCCAGCAGCCAAAGTGGACAGGGCAACTATGGCTACACCTTC
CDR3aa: CASSQSGQGNYGYTF

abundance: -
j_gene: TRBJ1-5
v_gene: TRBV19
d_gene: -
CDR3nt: TGTGCCAGTAGTCAACAGGGTGGAGGTCAGCCCCAGCATTTT
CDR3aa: CASSQQGGGQPQHF

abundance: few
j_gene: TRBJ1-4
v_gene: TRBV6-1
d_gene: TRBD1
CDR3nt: TGTGCCAGCAGCCGACCCCCAGGGGGCGATGAAAAACTGTTTTTT
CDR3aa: CASSRPPGGDEKLFF

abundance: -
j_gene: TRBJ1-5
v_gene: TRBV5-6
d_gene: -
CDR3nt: TGTGCCAGCAGCGTCCAAAGGGGGCCCCAGCATTTT
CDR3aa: CASSVQRGPQHF

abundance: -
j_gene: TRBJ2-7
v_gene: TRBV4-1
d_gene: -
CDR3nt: TGCGCCAGCAGCCAAGAAGCGCCCATCTCTAGCGCCAACTCCTACGAGCAGTACTTC
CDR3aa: CASSQEAPISSANSYEQYF

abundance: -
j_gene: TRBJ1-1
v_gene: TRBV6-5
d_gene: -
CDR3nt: TGTGCCAGCAGTTACTCGATGGGAGGCCTACTTTTT
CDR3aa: CASSYSMGGLLF

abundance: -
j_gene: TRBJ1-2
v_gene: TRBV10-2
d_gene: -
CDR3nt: TGCGCCAGCAGTGAGTCGGGACAAAGGTACTATGGCTACACCTTC
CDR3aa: CASSESGQRYYGYTF

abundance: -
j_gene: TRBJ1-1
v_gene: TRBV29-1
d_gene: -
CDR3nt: TGCAGCGTTGAAGGTCGGCGGCTAAACACTGAAGCTTTCTTT
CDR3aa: CSVEGRRLNTEAFF

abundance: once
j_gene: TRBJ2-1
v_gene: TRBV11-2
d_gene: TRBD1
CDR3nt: TGTGCCAGCAGACAGGGGGCTGACTCCTACAATGAGCAGTTCTTC
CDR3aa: CASRQGADSYNEQFF

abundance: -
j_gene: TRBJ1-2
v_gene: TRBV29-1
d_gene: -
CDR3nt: TGCAGCGTGTTGACAGCGCAGGGTTTTCGGAGTGGCTACACCTTC
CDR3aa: CSVLTAQGFRSGYTF

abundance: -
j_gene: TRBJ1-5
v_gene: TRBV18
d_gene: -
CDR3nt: TGTGCCAGCTCACCACCAGGGTCGGAGGATCAGCCCCAGCATTTT
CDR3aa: CASSPPGSEDQPQHF

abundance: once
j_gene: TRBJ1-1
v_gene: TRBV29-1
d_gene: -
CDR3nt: TGCAGCGCCGGGGGGGGGTGGAACACTGAAGCTTTCTTT
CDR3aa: CSAGGGWNTEAFF

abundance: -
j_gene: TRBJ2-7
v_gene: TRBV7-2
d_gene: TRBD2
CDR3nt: TGTGCCAGCAGCTTAGTAGGTAGCGGGGGGTTATACGAGCAGTACTTC
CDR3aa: CASSLVGSGGLYEQYF

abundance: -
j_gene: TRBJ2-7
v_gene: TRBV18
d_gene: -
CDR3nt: TGTGCCAGCTCACCCGCCGGGGGGCAAGGGAACTACGAGCAGTACTTC
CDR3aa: CASSPAGGQGNYEQYF

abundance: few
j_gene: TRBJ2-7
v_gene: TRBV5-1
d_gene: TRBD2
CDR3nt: TGCGCCAGCAGCTTGGACAGGACTAGCGGGGGGTTCGAGCAGTACTTC
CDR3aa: CASSLDRTSGGFEQYF

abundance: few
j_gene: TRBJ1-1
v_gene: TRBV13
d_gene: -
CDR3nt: TGTGCCAGCAGCTTCGGGGGTGGGAACGAAGCTTTCTTT
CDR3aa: CASSFGGGNEAFF

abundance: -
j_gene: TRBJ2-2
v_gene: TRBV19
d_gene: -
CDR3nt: TGTGCCAGTCTAGGGGGGGGTGACACCGGGGAGCTGTTTTTT
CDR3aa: CASLGGGDTGELFF

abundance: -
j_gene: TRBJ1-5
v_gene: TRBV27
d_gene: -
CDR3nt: TGTGCCAGCAGTTTCCGGGGTGGCAATCAGCCCCAGCATTTT
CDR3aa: CASSFRGGNQPQHF

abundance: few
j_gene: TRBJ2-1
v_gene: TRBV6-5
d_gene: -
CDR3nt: TGTGCCAGTAAGACAAGCTCCTACAATGAGCAGTTCTTC
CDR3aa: CASKTSSYNEQFF

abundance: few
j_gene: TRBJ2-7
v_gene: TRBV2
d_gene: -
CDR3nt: TGTGCCAGCACCCAGGGGACTACCATCTACGAGCAGTACTTC
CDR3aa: CASTQGTTIYEQYF

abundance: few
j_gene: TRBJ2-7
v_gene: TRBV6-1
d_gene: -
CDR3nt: TGTGCCAGCACCGATAGGGGGTTCAGCTCCTACGAGCAGTACTTC
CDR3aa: CASTDRGFSSYEQYF

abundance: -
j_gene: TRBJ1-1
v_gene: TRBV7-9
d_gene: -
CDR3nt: TGTGCCAGCAGCTCCCCCGGATCGGGTGACACTGAAGCTTTCTTT
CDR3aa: CASSSPGSGDTEAFF

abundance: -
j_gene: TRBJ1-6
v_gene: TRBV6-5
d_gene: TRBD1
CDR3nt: TGTGCCAGCAGAAACAGGGGTTATTCACCCCTCCACTTT
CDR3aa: CASRNRGYSPLHF

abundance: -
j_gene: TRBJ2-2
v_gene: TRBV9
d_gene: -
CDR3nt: TGTGCCAGCAGCGCCGGGTCGACCGGGGAGCTGTTTTTT
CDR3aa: CASSAGSTGELFF

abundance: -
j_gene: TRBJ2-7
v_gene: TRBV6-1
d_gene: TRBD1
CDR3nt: TGTGCCAGCACTCCCTCCGGGACAGGGGCCTACGAGCAGTACTTC
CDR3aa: CASTPSGTGAYEQYF

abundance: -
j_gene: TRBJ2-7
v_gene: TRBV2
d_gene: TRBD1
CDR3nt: TGTGCCAGCAGTGAGAGGACAGGCACCTACGAGCAGTACTTC
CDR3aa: CASSERTGTYEQYF

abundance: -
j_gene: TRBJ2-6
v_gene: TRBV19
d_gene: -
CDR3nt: TGTGCCAGTAGTACCGGGACAACTGGGGCCAACGTCCTGACTTTC
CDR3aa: CASSTGTTGANVLTF

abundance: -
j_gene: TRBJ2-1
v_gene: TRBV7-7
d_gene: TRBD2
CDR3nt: TGTGCCAGCAGCCCTGAGCGGGGGGGCCTCAATGAGCAGTTCTTC
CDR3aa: CASSPERGGLNEQFF

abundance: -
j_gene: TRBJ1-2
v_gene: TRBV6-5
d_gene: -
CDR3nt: TGTGCCAGCAGTTACGGGTCAGGGTATGGCTACACCTTC
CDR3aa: CASSYGSGYGYTF

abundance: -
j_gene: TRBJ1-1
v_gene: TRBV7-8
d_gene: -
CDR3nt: TGTGCCAGCAGCCGGACAGATATGAACACTGAAGCTTTCTTT
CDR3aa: CASSRTDMNTEAFF

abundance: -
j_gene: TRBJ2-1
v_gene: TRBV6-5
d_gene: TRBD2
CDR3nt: TGTGCCAGCAGATCTAGCGGGGGGTCCTACAATGAGCAGTTCTTC
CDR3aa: CASRSSGGSYNEQFF

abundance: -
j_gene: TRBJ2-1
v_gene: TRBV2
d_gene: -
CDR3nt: TGTGCAAGGGGTCCCCGCAATGAGCAGTTCTTC
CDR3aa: CARGPRNEQFF